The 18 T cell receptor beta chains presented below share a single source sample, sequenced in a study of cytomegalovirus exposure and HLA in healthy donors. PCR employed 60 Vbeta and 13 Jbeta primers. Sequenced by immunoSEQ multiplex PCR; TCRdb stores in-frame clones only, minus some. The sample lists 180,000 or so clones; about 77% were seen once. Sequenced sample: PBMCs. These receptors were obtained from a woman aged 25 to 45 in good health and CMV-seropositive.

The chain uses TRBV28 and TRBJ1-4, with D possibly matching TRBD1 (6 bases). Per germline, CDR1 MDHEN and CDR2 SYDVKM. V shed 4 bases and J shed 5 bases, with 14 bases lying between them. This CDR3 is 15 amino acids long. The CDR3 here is CASSSPAGGNEKLFF. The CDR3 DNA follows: TGTGCCAGCAGTTCCCCCGCGGGGGGCAATGAAAAACTGTTTTTT.

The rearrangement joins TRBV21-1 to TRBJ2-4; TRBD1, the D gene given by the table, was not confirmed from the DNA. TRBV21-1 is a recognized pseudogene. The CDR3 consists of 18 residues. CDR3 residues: CASSRGTGNERSKNIQYF. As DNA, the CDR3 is TGTGCCAGCAGCAGAGGGACAGGTAATGAACGTTCCAAAAACATTCAGTACTTC.

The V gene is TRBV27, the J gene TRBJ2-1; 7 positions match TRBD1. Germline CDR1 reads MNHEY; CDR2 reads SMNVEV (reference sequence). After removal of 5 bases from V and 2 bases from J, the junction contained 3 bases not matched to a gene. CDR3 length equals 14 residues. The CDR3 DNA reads TGTGCCAGCAGTCCAGGACAGGCCTACAATGAGCAGTTCTTC. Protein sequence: CASSPGQAYNEQFF.

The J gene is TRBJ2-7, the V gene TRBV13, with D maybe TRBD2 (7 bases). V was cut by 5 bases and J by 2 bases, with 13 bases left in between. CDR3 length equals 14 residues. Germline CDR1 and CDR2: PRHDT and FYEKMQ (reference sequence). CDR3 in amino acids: CASSPRGGAYEQYF. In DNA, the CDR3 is TGTGCCAGCAGCCCTAGGGGGGGGGCCTACGAGCAGTACTTC.

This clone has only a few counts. CDR3 amino acids: CASSLGMTGLGYGYTF. CDR3 nucleotide sequence: TGTGCCAGCAGTTTGGGAATGACAGGGCTAGGATATGGCTACACCTTC. The chain is built from TRBV28 and TRBJ1-2, with TRBD1 matching 7 bases. The V gene end was trimmed by 3 bases and the J gene end by 5 bases; junction bases not matched to a gene: 12. The germline V gene has CDR1 MDHEN and CDR2 SYDVKM. CDR3 size: 16 residues.

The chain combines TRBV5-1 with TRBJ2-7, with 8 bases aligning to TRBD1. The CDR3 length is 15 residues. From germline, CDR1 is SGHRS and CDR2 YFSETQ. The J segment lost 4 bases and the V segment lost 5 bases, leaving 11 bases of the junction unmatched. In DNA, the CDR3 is TGCGCCAGCAGACTGGAAGGACAGGGTAAGTACGAGCAGTACTTC. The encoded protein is CASRLEGQGKYEQYF.

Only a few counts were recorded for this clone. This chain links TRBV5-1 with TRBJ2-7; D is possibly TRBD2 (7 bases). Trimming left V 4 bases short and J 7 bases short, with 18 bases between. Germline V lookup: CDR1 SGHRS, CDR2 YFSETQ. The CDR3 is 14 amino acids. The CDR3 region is CASSPRGGAQEQYF. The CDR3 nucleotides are TGCGCCAGCAGCCCTAGGGGGGGGGCGCAGGAGCAGTACTTC.

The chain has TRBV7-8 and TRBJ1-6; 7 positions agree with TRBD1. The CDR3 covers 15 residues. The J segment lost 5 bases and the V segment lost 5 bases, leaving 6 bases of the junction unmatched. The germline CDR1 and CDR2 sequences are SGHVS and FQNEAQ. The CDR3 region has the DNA TGTGCCAGCAGCCCCCGTACAGGGGATAATTCACCCCTCCACTTT. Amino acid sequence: CASSPRTGDNSPLHF.

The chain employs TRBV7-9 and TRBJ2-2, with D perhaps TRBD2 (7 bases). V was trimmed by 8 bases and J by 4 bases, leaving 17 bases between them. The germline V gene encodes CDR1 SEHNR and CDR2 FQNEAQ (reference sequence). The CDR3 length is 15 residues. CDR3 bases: TGTGCCAGCTCAGGGGAGGGGTCCGCCACCGGGGAGCTGTTTTTT. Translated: CASSGEGSATGELFF.

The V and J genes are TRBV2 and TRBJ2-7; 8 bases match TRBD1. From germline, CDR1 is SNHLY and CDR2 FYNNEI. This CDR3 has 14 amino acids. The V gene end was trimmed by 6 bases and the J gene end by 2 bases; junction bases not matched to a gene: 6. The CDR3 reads CASRNRGRTYEQYF. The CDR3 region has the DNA TGTGCCAGCAGAAACAGGGGGAGAACCTACGAGCAGTACTTC. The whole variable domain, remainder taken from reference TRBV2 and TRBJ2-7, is EPEVTQTPSHQVTQMGQEVILRCVPISNHLYFYWYRQILGQKVEFLVSFYNNEISEKSEIFDDQFSVERPDGSNFTLKIRSTKLEDSAMYFCASRNRGRTYEQYFGPGTRLTVT.

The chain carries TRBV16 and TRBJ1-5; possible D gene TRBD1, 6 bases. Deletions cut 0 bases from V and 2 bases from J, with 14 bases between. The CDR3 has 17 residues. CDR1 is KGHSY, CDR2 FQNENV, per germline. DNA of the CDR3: TGTGCCAGCAGCCAATCCCGCCAGGGGCGAGGCAATCAGCCCCAGCATTTT. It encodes CASSQSRQGRGNQPQHF.

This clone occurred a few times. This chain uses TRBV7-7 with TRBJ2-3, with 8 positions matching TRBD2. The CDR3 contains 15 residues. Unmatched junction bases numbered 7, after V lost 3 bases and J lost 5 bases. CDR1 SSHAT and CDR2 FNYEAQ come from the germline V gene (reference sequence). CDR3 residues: CASSLVAGGGDTQYF. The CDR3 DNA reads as TGTGCCAGCAGCTTGGTTGCGGGGGGCGGAGATACGCAGTATTTT.

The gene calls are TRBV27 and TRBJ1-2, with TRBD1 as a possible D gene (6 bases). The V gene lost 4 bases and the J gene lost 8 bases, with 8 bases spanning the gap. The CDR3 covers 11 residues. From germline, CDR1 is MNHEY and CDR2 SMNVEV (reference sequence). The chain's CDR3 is CASSSGHGYTF. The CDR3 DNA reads TGTGCCAGCAGTTCGGGACACGGCTACACCTTC.

CDR3 sequence: CASSLAFSRSDTQYF. For the CDR3, the DNA is TGTGCCAGCAGCTTAGCGTTTTCGCGTTCAGATACGCAGTATTTT. V gene TRBV7-2 combines with J gene TRBJ2-3; D unclear. V was trimmed by 0 bases and J by 4 bases, leaving 11 bases between them. Germline V lookup: CDR1 SGHTA, CDR2 FQGNSA. The CDR3 has 15 amino acids.

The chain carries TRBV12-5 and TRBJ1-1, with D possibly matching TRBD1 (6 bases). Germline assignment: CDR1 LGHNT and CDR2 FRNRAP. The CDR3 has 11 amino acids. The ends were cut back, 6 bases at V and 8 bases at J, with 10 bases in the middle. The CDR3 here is CASGIGTEAFF. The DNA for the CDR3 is TGTGCTAGTGGCATAGGGACAGAAGCTTTCTTT. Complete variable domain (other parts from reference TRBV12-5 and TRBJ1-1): DARVTQTPRHKVTEMGQEVTMRCQPILGHNTVFWYRQTMMQGLELLAYFRNRAPLDDSGMPKDRFSAEMPDATLATLKIQPSEPRDSAVYFCASGIGTEAFFGQGTRLTVV.

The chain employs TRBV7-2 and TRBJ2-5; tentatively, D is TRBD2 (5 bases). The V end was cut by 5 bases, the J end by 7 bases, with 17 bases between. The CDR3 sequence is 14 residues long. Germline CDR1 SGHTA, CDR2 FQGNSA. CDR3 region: CASSPRLQGGTQYF. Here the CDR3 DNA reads TGTGCCAGCAGCCCCAGGCTTCAAGGAGGGACCCAGTACTTC.

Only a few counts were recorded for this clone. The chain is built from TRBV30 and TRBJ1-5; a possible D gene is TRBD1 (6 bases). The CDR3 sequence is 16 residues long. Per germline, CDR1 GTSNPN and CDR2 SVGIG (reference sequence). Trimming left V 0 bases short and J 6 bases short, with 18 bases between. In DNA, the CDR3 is TGTGCCTGGAGTGTACTGGTAGGGGGAGGGAGTCAGCCCCAGCATTTT. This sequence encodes CAWSVLVGGGSQPQHF.

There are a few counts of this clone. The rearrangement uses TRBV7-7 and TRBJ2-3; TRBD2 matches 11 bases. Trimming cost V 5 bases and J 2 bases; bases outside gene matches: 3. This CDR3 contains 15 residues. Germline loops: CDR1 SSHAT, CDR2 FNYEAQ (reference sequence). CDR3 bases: TGTGCCAGCAGCCGGACTAGCGGGTCCACAGATACGCAGTATTTT. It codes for CASSRTSGSTDTQYF.